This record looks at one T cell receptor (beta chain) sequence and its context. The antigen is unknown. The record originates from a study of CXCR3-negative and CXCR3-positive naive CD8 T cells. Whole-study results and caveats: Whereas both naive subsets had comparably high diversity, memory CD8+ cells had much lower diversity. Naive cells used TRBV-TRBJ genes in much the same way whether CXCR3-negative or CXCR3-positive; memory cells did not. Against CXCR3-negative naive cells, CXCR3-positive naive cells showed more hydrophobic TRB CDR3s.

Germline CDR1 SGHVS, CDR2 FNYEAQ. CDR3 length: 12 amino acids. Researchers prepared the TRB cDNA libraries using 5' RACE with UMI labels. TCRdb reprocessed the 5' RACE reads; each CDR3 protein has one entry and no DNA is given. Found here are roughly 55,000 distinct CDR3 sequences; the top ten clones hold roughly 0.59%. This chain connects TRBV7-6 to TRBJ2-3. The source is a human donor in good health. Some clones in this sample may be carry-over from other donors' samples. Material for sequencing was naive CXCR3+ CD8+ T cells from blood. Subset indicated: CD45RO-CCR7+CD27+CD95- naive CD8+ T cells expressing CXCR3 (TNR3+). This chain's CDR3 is CASSSLPDTQYF.